The 31 T cell receptor beta chains reported below all come from one sample, sequenced in a study of T cells in localized non-small cell lung cancer (dated by TCRdb to 2018 to 2021). Receptor libraries were prepared by the immunoSEQ multiplex PCR assay. What TCRdb holds here is the immuneACCESS table cut down to in-frame rearrangements. Part of the clones is not present; checked against another copy, under half of the missing clones reflect an unresolved V gene, and the others are unexplained. Across this sample there are 100,000 to 150,000 clones, with around 89% seen only once. 1.7% of the sample belongs to the ten largest clones. The sample consisted of peripheral blood, taken before any cancer treatment. These receptors all stem from a female donor at least 60 years old with stage I lung adenocarcinoma.

The CDR3 spells CASSLTGTQYF. In DNA form, the CDR3 reads TGTGCCAGCAGTCTGACGGGGACGCAGTATTTT. V and J are TRBV7-3 and TRBJ2-3; perhaps TRBD2 as D (5 bases). Trimming left V 6 bases short and J 9 bases short, with 10 bases between. This CDR3 is built from 11 residues. From germline, CDR1 is SGHTA and CDR2 FQGTGA.

The genes are TRBV19 and TRBJ2-3; 9 positions match TRBD2. The CDR3 sequence is 14 residues long. CDR1 is LNHDA, CDR2 SQIVND, per germline (reference sequence). The CDR3 nucleotides are TGTGCAACGAGGAGGGCGGGAGGGAAAGATACGCAGTATTTT. This translates into CATRRAGGKDTQYF.

This chain connects TRBV7-9 to TRBJ1-1, with TRBD1 as a possible D gene (5 bases). Germline CDR1 and CDR2: SEHNR and FQNEAQ (reference sequence). The CDR3 spans 12 residues. Trimming left V 7 bases short and J 6 bases short, with 12 bases between. This CDR3 is CASTLGTSEAFF. Here the CDR3 DNA reads TGTGCCAGCACCCTCGGGACGTCTGAAGCTTTCTTT.

The J gene is TRBJ1-1, the V gene TRBV5-8; maybe TRBD1 (6 bases). Trimming stripped 4 bases from V and 1 base from J, with 14 bases between. The germline CDR1 and CDR2 sequences are SGHTS and YDEGEE. The CDR3 contains 15 residues. In DNA form, the CDR3 reads TGTGCCAGCAGCCGTACAGGGACCTCGAACACTGAAGCTTTCTTT. This codes for CASSRTGTSNTEAFF.

This chain connects TRBV6-1 to TRBJ2-7, with D perhaps matching TRBD1 (6 bases). CDR1 is MNHNS and CDR2 is SASEGT in the germline V gene. The CDR3 spans 14 residues. Trimming shortened V by 7 bases and J by 3 bases, and 16 bases separated the two germline ends. CDR3 bases: TGTGCCAGCAATTCAGGACAGAGCCGCTACGAGCAGTACTTC. Protein product: CASNSGQSRYEQYF.

V usage is TRBV7-2 and J usage is TRBJ1-2; D is undetermined. CDR3 size: 14 residues. The V gene lost 5 bases and the J gene lost 4 bases, with 14 bases spanning the gap. Per germline, CDR1 SGHTA and CDR2 FQGNSA. The CDR3 here is CASSPLLGSYGYTF. The CDR3 DNA follows: TGTGCCAGCAGCCCCCTTTTGGGCAGCTATGGCTACACCTTC.

The chain couples TRBV6-5 to TRBJ1-2; D not certain. The germline gives CDR1 MNHEY, CDR2 SVGAGI. Trimming took 5 bases from V and 5 from J, leaving 12 bases between them. CDR3 length equals 13 residues. This CDR3 reads CASSPGFRYGYTF. Written as DNA, the CDR3 is TGTGCCAGCAGTCCCGGTTTCCGGTATGGCTACACCTTC.

The chain carries TRBV18 and TRBJ2-3; D perhaps matches TRBD2 (5 bases). The CDR3 is 14 amino acids. Trimming took off 0 bases at V and 9 bases at J, with 13 bases between the two ends. Germline values: CDR1 KGHSH, CDR2 LQKENI. The CDR3, as DNA: TGTGCCAGCTCACCACCGGTTGGGCGGGTCACGCAGTATTTT. Translated, it gives CASSPPVGRVTQYF.

The chain uses TRBV19 and TRBJ1-1; D is ambiguous. CDR3 length: 13 amino acids. Trimming cost V 4 bases and J 1 base, with 7 bases left between them. Germline CDR1 is LNHDA and CDR2 is SQIVND (reference sequence). CDR3 region: CASSTGTNTEAFF. Here the CDR3 DNA reads TGTGCCAGTAGTACAGGTACGAACACTGAAGCTTTCTTT.

In regard to this clone: Other DNA sequences from this sample encode an identical CDR3 as well. V usage is TRBV29-1 and J usage is TRBJ2-2, with 9 bases that match TRBD2. V lost 4 bases and J lost 4; bases outside the gene matches: 4. CDR1 is SQVTM and CDR2 is ANQGSEA in the germline V gene. CDR3 size: 14 residues. DNA for the CDR3: TGCAGCGTTGGGCTAGCGGGGTCCACCGGGGAGCTGTTTTTT. Amino acid sequence: CSVGLAGSTGELFF.

This sequence joins TRBV7-3 and TRBJ2-6; 7 bases map to TRBD2. Germline CDR1 and CDR2: SGHTA and FQGTGA. CDR3 length: 17 residues. The ends lost 4 bases at V and 2 bases at J; junction bases unmatched: 8. The CDR3, as DNA: TGTGCCAGCAGCTCCCGCGGGGGTGGGGCTGGGGCCAACGTCCTGACTTTC. This sequence encodes CASSSRGGGAGANVLTF. The variable domain in full, completed from reference TRBV7-3 and TRBJ2-6, reads GAGVSQTPSNKVTEKGKYVELRCDPISGHTALYWYRQSLGQGPEFLIYFQGTGAADDSGLPNDRFFAVRPEGSVSTLKIQRTERGDSAVYLCASSSRGGGAGANVLTFGAGSRLTVL.

The chain combines TRBV2 with TRBJ2-1; D is unresolved. Germline V lookup: CDR1 SNHLY, CDR2 FYNNEI. V lost 4 bases and J 10 bases, leaving 14 bases between the germline ends. The length of the CDR3 is 13 residues. The CDR3 sequence is CASSGSRQEEQFF. The CDR3 region has the DNA TGTGCCAGCAGTGGTTCCAGGCAGGAGGAGCAGTTCTTC.

This clone was seen once. The genes are TRBV5-1 and TRBJ1-3; 7 positions agree with TRBD1. Trimming took 6 bases from V and 7 from J; bases not matched to a gene: 10. The CDR3 is 14 amino acids. CDR1 SGHRS and CDR2 YFSETQ come from the germline V gene. CDR3 sequence (DNA): TGCGCCAGCAAACCGACAGGGTCCCGGAACACCATATATTTT. Translating it yields CASKPTGSRNTIYF.

The chain has TRBV7-6 and TRBJ2-3; maybe TRBD2 (6 bases). V lost 5 bases and J 4 bases, leaving 19 bases between the germline ends. The CDR3 is 16 amino acids. Germline lookup yields CDR1 SGHVS and CDR2 FNYEAQ. The CDR3 protein is CASSPGGAWGSDTQYF. The DNA of the CDR3 is TGTGCCAGCAGCCCTGGCGGGGCCTGGGGGTCAGATACGCAGTATTTT.

The J gene is TRBJ2-6, the V gene TRBV29-1; unclear D gene. This CDR3 region has 14 residues. CDR1 and CDR2 (germline): SQVTM, ANQGSEA. Trimming shortened V by 4 bases and J by 1 base, and 8 bases separated the two germline ends. The CDR3 loop reads CSVGHESGANVLTF. CDR3 nucleotides: TGCAGCGTTGGCCATGAGTCTGGGGCCAACGTCCTGACTTTC.

J is TRBJ2-7 and V is TRBV5-1; D is tentatively TRBD1 or TRBD2 (5 bases each). The germline CDR1 and CDR2 sequences are SGHRS and YFSETQ. The CDR3 loop spans 15 amino acids. The V end lost 0 bases, the J end lost 2 bases, and 12 bases lay between the germline ends. CDR3 in amino acids: CASSLGGTGTYEQYF. The CDR3 bases are TGCGCCAGCAGCTTGGGAGGGACGGGTACCTACGAGCAGTACTTC.

This chain links TRBV4-1 with TRBJ1-2; D possibly corresponds to TRBD1 (6 bases). The CDR3 is made up of 15 amino acids. Germline V gene sequence: CDR1 MGHRA, CDR2 YSYEKL. Trimming took off 4 bases at V and 0 bases at J, with 12 bases between the two ends. For the CDR3, the DNA is TGCGCCAGCAGCCGAGAGGACAGCTCTAACTATGGCTACACCTTC. Amino acids: CASSREDSSNYGYTF.

The chain couples TRBV28 to TRBJ1-2; tentatively, D is TRBD1 (6 bases). This CDR3 spans 14 amino acids. CDR1 and CDR2 from the germline V gene are MDHEN and SYDVKM. V lost 2 bases and J 4 bases, leaving 11 bases between the germline ends. The CDR3 reads CASSLLVGGYGYTF. DNA of the CDR3: TGTGCCAGCAGTTTACTGGTAGGGGGCTATGGCTACACCTTC.

A note on this clone: Other DNA sequences in this sample translate to the same CDR3. This chain joins TRBV11-1 and TRBJ2-7, with 7 nucleotides matching TRBD1. Germline-derived CDR1 and CDR2 are SGHAT and FQDESV (reference sequence). This CDR3 contains 14 residues. V lost 6 bases to trimming and J lost 3 bases; unmatched junction nucleotides: 8. The CDR3 nucleotides are TGTGCCAGCAGTTGGGGGCAGGGGGACTACGAGCAGTACTTC. It codes for CASSWGQGDYEQYF.

The chain links TRBV9 to TRBJ1-1, with a possible D match to TRBD1 (6 bases). The V end was cut by 3 bases, the J end by 2 bases, with 14 bases between. This CDR3 has 15 residues. Germline lookup yields CDR1 SGDLS and CDR2 YYNGEE. The CDR3 region has the DNA TGTGCCAGCAGCGCCACAATACAGGGAAACACTGAAGCTTTCTTT. Its translation is CASSATIQGNTEAFF.

The DNA for the CDR3 is TGCGCCAGCAGCCTCCGGCCGGGGGGGTACGAGCAGTACTTC. As protein: CASSLRPGGYEQYF. V is TRBV5-1 and J is TRBJ2-7; 8 bases match TRBD2. The junction had 7 bases not matched to a gene; V was cut back by 4 bases and J by 4 bases. CDR1 SGHRS and CDR2 YFSETQ come from the germline V gene. The CDR3 covers 14 residues.

This sequence joins TRBV27 and TRBJ2-7; TRBD1 or TRBD2 may be the D gene (5 bases each). This CDR3 region has 15 residues. The V end lost 2 bases, the J end lost 2 bases, and 13 bases lay between the germline ends. Germline lookup yields CDR1 MNHEY and CDR2 SMNVEV (reference sequence). The CDR3 is CASSLGYGGTYEQYF. The DNA of the CDR3 is TGTGCCAGCAGTTTAGGCTATGGGGGTACCTACGAGCAGTACTTC.

This clone was recorded a few times. The chain is built from TRBV5-1 and TRBJ2-1, with D maybe TRBD1 (5 bases). This CDR3 spans 15 amino acids. Deletions cut 5 bases from V and 0 bases from J, with 12 bases between. From germline, CDR1 is SGHRS and CDR2 YFSETQ. CDR3 protein: CASSPDTSSYNEQFF. Written as DNA, the CDR3 is TGCGCCAGCAGTCCGGACACGAGCTCCTACAATGAGCAGTTCTTC.

The chain links TRBV2 to TRBJ2-1, with D unresolved. This CDR3 region has 11 residues. The V gene's germline CDR1 is SNHLY and CDR2 FYNNEI. The V end was cut by 7 bases, the J end by 4 bases, with 5 bases between. CDR3 sequence (DNA): TGTGCCAGCAACGGGTACAATGAGCAGTTCTTC. Amino acids: CASNGYNEQFF.

This chain joins TRBV6-1 and TRBJ2-7, with a tentative D call TRBD1 (6 bases). The CDR3 is 15 amino acids. Trimming removed 4 bases at V and 2 bases at J, with 15 bases between. Germline V gene lookup returns CDR1 MNHNS and CDR2 SASEGT. The CDR3: CASSATTGTPYEQYF. The DNA for the CDR3 is TGTGCCAGCAGTGCTACGACAGGCACCCCCTACGAGCAGTACTTC.

This chain connects TRBV29-1 to TRBJ2-7, with D perhaps matching TRBD1 (6 bases). The V gene's germline CDR1 is SQVTM and CDR2 ANQGSEA. V was cut by 4 bases and J by 6 bases, with 13 bases left in between. The length of the CDR3 is 12 residues. Written as DNA, the CDR3 is TGCAGCGTTGGGTCCAGGGGTGGCGAGCAGTACTTC. It codes for CSVGSRGGEQYF.

This chain links TRBV28 with TRBJ2-1, with D possibly matching TRBD2 (6 bases). The CDR3 runs 13 residues. Per germline, CDR1 MDHEN and CDR2 SYDVKM. Trimming stripped 11 bases from V and 8 bases from J, with 19 bases between. CDR3 in amino acids: CAGTNSGRHEQFF. CDR3 coding DNA: TGTGCCGGTACAAATTCAGGGAGGCATGAGCAGTTCTTC.

The chain employs TRBV5-1 and TRBJ2-1; 7 nucleotides agree with TRBD2. V shed 2 bases, J shed 8 bases, and the junction held 10 bases outside the gene matches. Germline-derived CDR1 and CDR2 are SGHRS and YFSETQ. The CDR3 contains 15 residues. The CDR3 bases are TGCGCCAGCAGCTTTTCGGTCGGGGGGTACGATGAGCAGTTCTTC. Protein sequence: CASSFSVGGYDEQFF.

This chain links TRBV5-1 with TRBJ1-1; TRBD1 aligns across 9 bases. V lost 4 bases, J lost 5 bases, and 3 bases stayed unmatched. This CDR3 contains 13 residues. Germline V gene data show CDR1 as SGHRS and CDR2 as YFSETQ. The CDR3 coding sequence is TGCGCCAGCAGCGTACAGGGGGCTACTGAAGCTTTCTTT. This sequence encodes CASSVQGATEAFF.

The chain has TRBV19 and TRBJ2-3; 12 nucleotides line up with TRBD2. The V gene end was trimmed by 4 bases and the J gene end by 0 bases; junction bases not matched to a gene: 5. CDR3 length: 17 residues. The V gene's germline CDR1 is LNHDA and CDR2 SQIVND (reference sequence). The CDR3 bases are TGTGCCAGTAGTACTCGCGGACTAGCGGGAAGCACAGATACGCAGTATTTT. It specifies CASSTRGLAGSTDTQYF.

The chain has TRBV27 and TRBJ2-7; 8 nucleotides line up with TRBD2. The CDR3 consists of 13 residues. CDR1 is MNHEY and CDR2 is SMNVEV in the germline V gene (reference sequence). J lost 6 bases, V lost 5 bases, and 6 bases had no gene match. CDR3 sequence reads: CASSREGRSEQYF. CDR3 DNA: TGTGCCAGCAGTCGGGAGGGCCGATCCGAGCAGTACTTC.